This T cell receptor (beta chain) came from a study of blood T cell repertoires in COVID-19. This CDR3 is 15 amino acids long. Germline V gene lookup returns CDR1 MNHEY and CDR2 SMNVEV (reference sequence). Trimming pared 7 bases from V and 0 bases from J, leaving 12 bases between. Measured with immunoSEQ multiplex PCR; TCRdb has only the in-frame clones, and not every one. The sample lists hundreds of thousands of clones, 88% seen once, with 5.5% to 7.5% in the top ten. The sequenced material came from peripheral blood. V gene TRBV27 combines with J gene TRBJ2-2, with a tentative D call TRBD1 (6 bases). The TCR comes from a woman in her sixties or seventies with COVID-19, enrolled during active disease. CDR3 region: CASKLRGTNTGELFF. CDR3 nucleotide sequence: TGTGCCAGCAAGCTCAGGGGAACGAACACCGGGGAGCTGTTTTTT.